This T cell receptor (beta chain) originates from a study of technical replicates of blood from several donors. Generated by immunoSEQ multiplex PCR, the TCRdb table keeps only in-frame clones and is missing some. The profile shows 75,000 to 90,000 clones, 85% to 95% of them singletons. Trimming removed 6 bases from V and 10 bases from J, with 10 bases in between. Germline V gives CDR1 MDHEN, CDR2 SYDVKM. This CDR3 spans 11 amino acids. The sequenced sample consisted of T cells isolated from PBMCs. This chain links TRBV28 with TRBJ2-4; D perhaps matches TRBD2 (6 bases). The receptor's source is a human donor in good health. The DNA of the CDR3 is TGTGCCAGCAGCCAGAGCGGGATTCAGTACTTC. It specifies CASSQSGIQYF.